The 15 T cell receptor beta chains below were found in one sample sequenced in a study of CXCR3-negative and CXCR3-positive naive CD8 T cells. Carrying UMI labels, the TRB cDNA libraries were prepared through 5' RACE. Reanalyzing the 5' RACE reads, TCRdb keeps one entry per CDR3 protein, without DNA. The listing contains 55,000 to 70,000 distinct CDR3 sequences. Sequencing used memory CD8+ T cells from blood. The receptors shown here come from a human donor in good health. Some clones in this sample may be carry-over from other donors' samples.

The chain carries TRBV10-1 and TRBJ1-2. The germline gives CDR1 WNHNN, CDR2 SYGVQD (reference sequence). CDR3 length: 13 amino acids. CDR3 sequence: CASSDGPGHGYTF.

This chain joins TRBV10-3 and TRBJ2-3. The CDR3 covers 11 residues. Germline CDR1 and CDR2: ENHRY and SYGVKD. This chain's CDR3 is CAISGTDTQYF.

The gene calls are TRBV28 and TRBJ1-2. The CDR3 loop spans 12 amino acids. Germline-derived CDR1 and CDR2 are MDHEN and SYDVKM. This CDR3 reads CASSLGRDGYTF.

The chain has TRBV5-1 and TRBJ2-7. This CDR3 is 15 amino acids long. The V gene's germline CDR1 is SGHRS and CDR2 YFSETQ. The CDR3 spells CASSLWAGSPYEQYF.

CDR3 residues: CASSPAEVGVKQPQHF. This rearrangement joins TRBV18 to TRBJ1-5; TCRdb calls TRBD1, which cannot be checked without DNA. The CDR3 loop spans 16 amino acids. Germline V gene sequence: CDR1 KGHSH, CDR2 LQKENI.

The chain couples TRBV27 to TRBJ1-2. The CDR3 runs to 13 residues. The germline gives CDR1 MNHEY, CDR2 SMNVEV (reference sequence). The CDR3 spells CASSLNLGYGYTF.

The chain is built from TRBV4-1 and TRBJ2-7; TCRdb designates TRBD1, a call that cannot be tested without DNA. The CDR3 contains 18 residues. Per the germline V gene, CDR1 is MGHRA and CDR2 is YSYEKL. Here the CDR3 reads CASSQEGDINSFSYEQYF.

The genes are TRBV7-9 and TRBJ2-7; TCRdb proposes TRBD1, but this gene call is untestable without DNA. Per the germline V gene, CDR1 is SEHNR and CDR2 is FQNEAQ (reference sequence). The CDR3 runs to 14 residues. CDR3 protein: CASSFRQGPYEQYF.

The chain carries TRBV27 and TRBJ1-5; TCRdb selects TRBD1, and the lack of DNA leaves this call unchecked. Germline values: CDR1 MNHEY, CDR2 SMNVEV (reference sequence). The CDR3 has 14 residues. This chain's CDR3 is CASSPGRSNQPQHF.

The rearrangement uses TRBV15 and TRBJ2-4; TCRdb names TRBD1, which stays unverified in the absence of DNA. Germline CDR1 reads LNHNV; CDR2 reads YYDKDF (reference sequence). The CDR3 covers 14 residues. The CDR3 spells CATSRGQGQDIQYF.

J is TRBJ2-2 and V is TRBV7-9; TCRdb lists TRBD1, though no DNA is available to test this call. Germline CDR1 reads SEHNR; CDR2 reads FQNEAQ (reference sequence). This CDR3 region has 19 residues. CDR3 loop: CASSPGQGIPHQNTGELFF.

This chain connects TRBV11-2 to TRBJ2-7; with no DNA, the TCRdb D assignment of TRBD1 cannot be verified. Germline values: CDR1 SGHAT, CDR2 FQNNGV. This CDR3 region has 13 residues. The CDR3 is CASSWGTGNEQYF.

The V gene is TRBV7-9, the J gene TRBJ2-7; there is no DNA to check the TCRdb D call of TRBD1. The CDR3 runs to 15 residues. Germline V CDR1 and CDR2: SEHNR, FQNEAQ (reference sequence). The CDR3 is CASSSGQGVTYEQYF.

The V and J genes are TRBV7-9 and TRBJ2-3; TCRdb gives TRBD1 as the D gene, but with no DNA this cannot be confirmed. This CDR3 spans 18 amino acids. Germline V gene data show CDR1 as SEHNR and CDR2 as FQNEAQ (reference sequence). The CDR3 reads CASSQPLGGQGRTDTQYF.

The chain has TRBV28 and TRBJ2-1. Germline V gene sequence: CDR1 MDHEN, CDR2 SYDVKM. CDR3 length: 14 residues. The CDR3 loop is CASSLSLGISRGFF.